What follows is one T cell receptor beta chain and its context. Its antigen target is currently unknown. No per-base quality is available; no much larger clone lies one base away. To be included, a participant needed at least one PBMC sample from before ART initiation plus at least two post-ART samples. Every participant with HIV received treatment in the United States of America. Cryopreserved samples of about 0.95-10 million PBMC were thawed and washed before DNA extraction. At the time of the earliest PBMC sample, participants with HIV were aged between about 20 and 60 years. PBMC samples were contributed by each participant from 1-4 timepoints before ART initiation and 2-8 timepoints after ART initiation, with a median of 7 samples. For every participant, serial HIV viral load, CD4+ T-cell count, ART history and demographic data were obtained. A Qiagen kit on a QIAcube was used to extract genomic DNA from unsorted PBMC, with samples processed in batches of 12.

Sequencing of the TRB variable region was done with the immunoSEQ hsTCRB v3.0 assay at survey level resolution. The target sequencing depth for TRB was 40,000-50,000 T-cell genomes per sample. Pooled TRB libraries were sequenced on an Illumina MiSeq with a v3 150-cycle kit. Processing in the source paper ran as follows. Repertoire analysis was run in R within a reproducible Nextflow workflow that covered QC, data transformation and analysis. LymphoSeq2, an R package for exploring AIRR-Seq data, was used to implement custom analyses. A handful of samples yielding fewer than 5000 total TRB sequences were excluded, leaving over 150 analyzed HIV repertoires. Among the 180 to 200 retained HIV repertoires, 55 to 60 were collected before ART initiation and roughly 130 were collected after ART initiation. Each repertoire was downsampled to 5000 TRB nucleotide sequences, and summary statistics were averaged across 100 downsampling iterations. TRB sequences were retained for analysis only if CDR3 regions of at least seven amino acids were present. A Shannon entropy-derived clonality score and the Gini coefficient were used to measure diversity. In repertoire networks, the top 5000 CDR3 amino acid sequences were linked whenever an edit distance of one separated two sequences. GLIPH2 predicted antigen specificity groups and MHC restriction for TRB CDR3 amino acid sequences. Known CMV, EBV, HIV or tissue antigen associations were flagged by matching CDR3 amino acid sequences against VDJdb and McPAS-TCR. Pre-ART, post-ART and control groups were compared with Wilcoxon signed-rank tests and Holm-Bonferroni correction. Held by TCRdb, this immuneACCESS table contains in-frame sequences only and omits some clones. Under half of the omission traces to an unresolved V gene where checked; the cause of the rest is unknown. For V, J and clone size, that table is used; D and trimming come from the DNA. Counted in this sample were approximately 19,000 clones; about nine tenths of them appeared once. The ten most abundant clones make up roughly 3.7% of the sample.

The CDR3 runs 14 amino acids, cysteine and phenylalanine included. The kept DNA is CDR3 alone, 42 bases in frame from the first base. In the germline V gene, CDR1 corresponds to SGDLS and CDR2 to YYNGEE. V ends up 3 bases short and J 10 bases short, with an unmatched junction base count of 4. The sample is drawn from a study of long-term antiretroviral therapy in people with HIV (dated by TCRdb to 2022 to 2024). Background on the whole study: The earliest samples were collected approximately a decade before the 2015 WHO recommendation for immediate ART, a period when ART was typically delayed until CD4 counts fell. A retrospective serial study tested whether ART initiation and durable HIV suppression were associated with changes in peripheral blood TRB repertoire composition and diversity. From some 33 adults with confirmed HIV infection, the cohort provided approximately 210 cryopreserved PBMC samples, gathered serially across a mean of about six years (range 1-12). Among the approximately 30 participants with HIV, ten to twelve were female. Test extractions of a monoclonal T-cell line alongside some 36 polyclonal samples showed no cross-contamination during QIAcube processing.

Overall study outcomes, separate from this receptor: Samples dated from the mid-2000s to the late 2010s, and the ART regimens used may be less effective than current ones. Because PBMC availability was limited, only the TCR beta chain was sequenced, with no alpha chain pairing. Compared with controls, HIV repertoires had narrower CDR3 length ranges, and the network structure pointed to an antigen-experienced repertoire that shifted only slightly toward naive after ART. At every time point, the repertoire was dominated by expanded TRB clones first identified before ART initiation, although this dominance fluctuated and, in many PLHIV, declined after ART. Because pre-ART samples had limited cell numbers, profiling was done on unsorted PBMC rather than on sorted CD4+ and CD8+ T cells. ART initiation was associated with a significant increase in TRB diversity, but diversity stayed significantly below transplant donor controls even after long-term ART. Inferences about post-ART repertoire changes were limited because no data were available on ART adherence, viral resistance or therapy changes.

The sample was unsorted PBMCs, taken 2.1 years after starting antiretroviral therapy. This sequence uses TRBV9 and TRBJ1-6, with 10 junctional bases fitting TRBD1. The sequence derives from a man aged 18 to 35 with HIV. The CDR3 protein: CASSGGQGGSPLHF. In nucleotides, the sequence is TGTGCCAGCAGCGGAGGACAGGGGGGCTCACCCCTCCACTTT.